The sequence of this T cell receptor beta chain was determined in a study of stem cell transplantation in POMP-related autoinflammatory disease. Study results and caveats: In patients with PRAID, every analyzed T-cell subset tended to show lower diversity and higher clonality. Fewer unique TRB V-J gene pairings were identified in patients with PRAID.

Prominent immunodeficiency with autoinflammation defined PRAID. As for this clone: Its antigen is still unknown.

The CDR3 has 15 amino acids. Germline CDR1 is MNHNS and CDR2 is SASEGT. V lost 2 bases, J lost 3 bases, and 2 bases stayed unmatched. Sequenced by immunoSEQ multiplex PCR; TCRdb stores in-frame clones only, minus some. The repertoire includes over 60,000 clones, roughly 91% of them detected once, and roughly 0.7% sits in the top ten. V is TRBV6-1 and J is TRBJ2-7; the match to TRBD2 covers 12 bases. The sample was CD4+ T cells from PBMCs, taken after stem cell transplantation. The sequence came from a human patient with POMP-related autoinflammation and immune dysregulation (PRAID). The graft donor may account for some of the T cells. CDR3 in amino acids: CASSETTSGSYEQYF. The DNA for the CDR3 is TGTGCCAGCAGTGAAACGACTAGCGGGAGCTACGAGCAGTACTTC.